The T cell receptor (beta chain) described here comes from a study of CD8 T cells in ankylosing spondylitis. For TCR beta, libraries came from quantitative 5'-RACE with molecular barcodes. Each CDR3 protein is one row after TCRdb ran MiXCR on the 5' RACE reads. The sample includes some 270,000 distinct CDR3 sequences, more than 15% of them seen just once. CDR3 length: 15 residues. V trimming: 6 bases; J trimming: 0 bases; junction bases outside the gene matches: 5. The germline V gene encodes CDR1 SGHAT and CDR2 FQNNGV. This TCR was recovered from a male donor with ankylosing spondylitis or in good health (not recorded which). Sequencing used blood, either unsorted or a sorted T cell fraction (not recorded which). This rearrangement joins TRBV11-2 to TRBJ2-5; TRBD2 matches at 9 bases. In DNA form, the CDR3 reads TGTGCCAGCAGGCGGACTAGCGAGTACCAAGAGACCCAGTACTTC. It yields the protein CASRRTSEYQETQYF. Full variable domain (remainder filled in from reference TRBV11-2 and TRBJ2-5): EAGVAQSPRYKIIEKRQSVAFWCNPISGHATLYWYQQILGQGPKLLIQFQNNGVVDDSQLPKDRFSAERLKGVDSTLKIQPAKLEDSAVYLCASRRTSEYQETQYFGPGTRLLVL.